Listed here are 18 T cell receptor beta chains from one sample, sequenced in a study of blood T cell repertoires in COVID-19. Method: immunoSEQ multiplex PCR; TCRdb's copy keeps in-frame clones and lacks some. Of roughly 250,000 clones in the sample, roughly 84% were seen once. Sequenced: peripheral blood. Receptor source: a woman between 50 and 59 years old with acute or convalescent COVID-19.

In its sample, this clone was seen once. The chain links TRBV23-1 to TRBJ2-6; D is perhaps TRBD1 (6 bases). Being an ORF, TRBV23-1 has a function that is uncertain. Trimming cost V 3 bases and J 1 base, with 16 bases left between them. The length of the CDR3 is 18 residues. CDR3 residues: CASSHWDKGTSGANVLTF. CDR3 nucleotides: TGCGCCAGCAGTCATTGGGACAAGGGTACGTCTGGGGCCAACGTCCTGACTTTC.

V is TRBV2 and J is TRBJ1-5, with D hard to call. With 1 base removed from V and 9 bases from J, the gap between germline ends came to 10 bases. The V gene's germline CDR1 is SNHLY and CDR2 FYNNEI. CDR3 size: 13 residues. The CDR3 region has the DNA TGTGCCAGCAGTGAAGGAGGCCTGGGGCCCCAGCATTTT. It encodes CASSEGGLGPQHF.

The chain links TRBV6-5 to TRBJ1-4, with D perhaps matching TRBD1 (5 bases). The CDR3 consists of 15 residues. The ends were cut back, 7 bases at V and 7 bases at J, with 19 bases in the middle. CDR1 MNHEY and CDR2 SVGAGI come from the germline V gene. The CDR3 sequence: CASTGLGGMSEKLFF. CDR3 coding DNA: TGTGCCAGCACCGGACTCGGGGGGATGTCTGAAAAACTGTTTTTT.

In nucleotides, the CDR3 is TGCGCCAGCAGTTTCATACAGGGAAATGGGTCCTACGAGCAGTACTTC. Protein product: CASSFIQGNGSYEQYF. V gene TRBV10-1 combines with J gene TRBJ2-7, with TRBD1 as a possible D gene (6 bases). CDR1 is WNHNN and CDR2 is SYGVQD in the germline V gene (reference sequence). CDR3 size: 16 residues. With 5 bases removed from V and 1 base from J, the gap between germline ends came to 18 bases.

Concerning this clone itself: Other DNA sequences from this sample encode an identical CDR3 as well. The chain joins TRBV7-9 to TRBJ2-2; 12 positions agree with TRBD2. The CDR3 has 17 residues. Germline loops: CDR1 SEHNR, CDR2 FQNEAQ (reference sequence). V dropped 1 base and J dropped 0; count of bases not matched to a gene: 0. This chain's CDR3 is CASSLGLAGANTGELFF. DNA for the CDR3: TGTGCCAGCAGCTTAGGACTAGCGGGGGCGAACACCGGGGAGCTGTTTTTT.

The genes are TRBV5-4 and TRBJ2-2; the match to TRBD1 covers 9 bases. This CDR3 spans 16 amino acids. With 4 bases clipped from V and 7 bases from J, the junction kept 11 bases outside the gene matches. Germline CDR1 SGHNT, CDR2 YYREEE (reference sequence). DNA of the CDR3: TGTGCCAGCAGCGTTACAGGGGGCATAAGGAGCGGGGAGCTGTTTTTT. Amino acid sequence: CASSVTGGIRSGELFF.

V usage is TRBV3-1 (or the pseudogene TRBV3-2) and J usage is TRBJ1-6, with 12 bases identical to TRBD1. This CDR3 spans 21 amino acids. CDR1 is LGHDT and CDR2 is YNNKEL in the germline V gene (reference sequence). V lost 1 base, J lost 6 bases, and 16 bases stayed unmatched. CDR3 amino acids: CASSQVLLGTGGRRFNSPLHF. CDR3 sequence (DNA): TGTGCCAGCAGCCAAGTTCTTTTGGGGACAGGGGGCCGTCGTTTTAATTCACCCCTCCACTTT.

The gene calls are TRBV5-1 and TRBJ1-2, with D possibly being TRBD1 (6 bases). Germline V lookup: CDR1 SGHRS, CDR2 YFSETQ. The CDR3 has 15 residues. V lost 0 bases and J 3 bases, leaving 12 bases between the germline ends. CDR3 loop: CASSLAAGADYGYTF. CDR3 coding DNA: TGCGCCAGCAGCTTGGCAGCAGGGGCGGACTATGGCTACACCTTC.

The chain links TRBV20-1 to TRBJ2-1; weak D call: TRBD2 (6 bases). The CDR3 has 16 residues. Germline loops: CDR1 DFQATT, CDR2 SNEGSKA (reference sequence). The ends were cut back, 3 bases at V and 6 bases at J, with 21 bases in the middle. The CDR3, as DNA: TGCAGTGCTAGTTTATCTACCGGAGGGGTCGGCAATGAGCAGTTCTTC. Translated, it gives CSASLSTGGVGNEQFF.

V usage is TRBV7-2 and J usage is TRBJ1-1, with 11 positions matching TRBD1. Germline CDR1 and CDR2: SGHTA and FQGNSA. CDR3 length equals 17 residues. Trimming cost V 6 bases and J 1 base; bases outside gene matches: 10. The DNA of the CDR3 is TGTGCCAGCAGGCCCGGGACAGGGGGAGAGTGGAACACTGAAGCTTTCTTT. It codes for CASRPGTGGEWNTEAFF.

This clone showed up just a few times. Other DNA variants within this sample encode the same CDR3. V and J are TRBV28 and TRBJ1-5; D gene unclear. The CDR3 is made up of 12 amino acids. Deletions cut 4 bases from V and 5 bases from J, with 6 bases between. Germline V CDR1 and CDR2: MDHEN, SYDVKM. CDR3: CASSSGDQPQHF. The CDR3 DNA sequence: TGTGCCAGCAGTTCCGGTGATCAGCCCCAGCATTTT.

This clone occurred once. This chain joins TRBV5-5 and TRBJ1-1, with a possible D match to TRBD1 (6 bases). The CDR3 length is 15 residues. The germline gives CDR1 SGHKS, CDR2 YYEKEE (reference sequence). V lost 4 bases, J lost 4 bases, and 17 bases lay in between. The CDR3 spells CASSPPAGGPTEAFF. CDR3 coding DNA: TGTGCCAGCAGCCCCCCGGCCGGGGGGCCCACTGAAGCTTTCTTT.

The chain links TRBV27 to TRBJ1-2, with 9 bases matching TRBD1. This CDR3 has 15 residues. Unmatched junction bases numbered 8, after V lost 5 bases and J lost 4 bases. CDR1 is MNHEY, CDR2 SMNVEV, per germline (reference sequence). CDR3 bases: TGTGCCAGCAGTCCCTGGACAGGGGAGGGCTATGGCTACACCTTC. This translates into CASSPWTGEGYGYTF.

The V and J genes are TRBV28 and TRBJ2-3, with D uncertain. CDR3 length equals 14 residues. Germline values: CDR1 MDHEN, CDR2 SYDVKM. The V and J ends lost 4 bases and 0 bases respectively, with 8 bases between them. CDR3 residues: CASSSPSSTDTQYF. DNA of the CDR3: TGTGCCAGCAGTTCCCCCTCTAGCACAGATACGCAGTATTTT.

This clone appeared once. The chain joins TRBV3-1 (or the pseudogene TRBV3-2) to TRBJ2-1; D gene ambiguous. The CDR3 totals 14 residues. Germline CDR1 LGHDT, CDR2 YNNKEL (reference sequence). The ends were cut back, 1 base at V and 4 bases at J, with 8 bases in the middle. CDR3 sequence: CASSQGLVYNEQFF. The CDR3 coding sequence is TGTGCCAGCAGCCAAGGTTTAGTATACAATGAGCAGTTCTTC.

CDR3 sequence reads: CASSVNTNYGYTF. CDR3 bases: TGTGCCAGCAGTGTTAACACAAACTATGGCTACACCTTC. V and J are TRBV2 and TRBJ1-2; D uncertain. V was pared by 4 bases and J by 2 bases, with 8 bases between. CDR3 size: 13 residues. Per the germline V gene, CDR1 is SNHLY and CDR2 is FYNNEI.

In nucleotides, the CDR3 is TGTGCCAGCAGCCGCTGGACTAGCGGGGGGGCTAGCACAGATACGCAGTATTTT. Protein: CASSRWTSGGASTDTQYF. The V call is TRBV4-2, the J call TRBJ2-3; the match to TRBD2 covers 15 bases. Germline trimming cut 4 bases from V and 0 bases from J; bases unmatched to any gene: 5. Looked up from germline, CDR1 is LGHNA and CDR2 is YNFKEQ. The CDR3 extends over 18 amino acids.

V and J are TRBV5-5 and TRBJ1-2; 8 bases map to TRBD1. Trimming at V came to 0 bases and at J to 2 bases, leaving 3 bases not matched to a gene. From germline, CDR1 is SGHKS and CDR2 YYEKEE (reference sequence). The CDR3 has 15 amino acids. For the CDR3, the DNA is TGTGCCAGCAGCTTGGGTGCAGGGGGCAACTATGGCTACACCTTC. Protein sequence: CASSLGAGGNYGYTF.